The sequence of this TCR beta chain was determined in a study of cytomegalovirus exposure and HLA in healthy donors. Study summary: The 120 or so validation repertoires used the same platform as the roughly 700 first-cohort repertoires (as reported by a later analysis).

Study-wide findings and caveats: Listed as cytomegalovirus-associated were around 160 TCR beta chains.

Concerning this clone itself: Its cognate antigen is unknown.

The repertoire was sequenced with immunoSEQ multiplex PCR; TCRdb's copy has only in-frame clones and lacks some. The repertoire holds 160,000 or so clones, with around nine tenths as singletons. Trimming took 4 bases from V and 5 from J; bases not matched to a gene: 8. Germline V gene lookup returns CDR1 SGHRS and CDR2 YFSETQ. The CDR3 runs to 15 residues. This clonotype was obtained from a man younger than 35 in good health and CMV-seronegative. The sample comprised PBMCs. V is TRBV5-1 and J is TRBJ2-1, with 8 bases aligning to TRBD2. The CDR3 DNA follows: TGCGCCAGCAGCCCGAGTACTAGCGGAAACAATGAGCAGTTCTTC. Translation: CASSPSTSGNNEQFF.